This T cell receptor (beta chain) appears in the sequencing data of a study of immunodeficiency (dated by TCRdb to the late 2010s). Describing the broader study: Repertoire analysis was performed to search for VDJ recombination defects and oligoclonality.

About this clone: Its antigen is not yet known. Qualities for individual bases were not recorded, and no much larger clone is one base off.

Results and caveats for the whole study, not just this receptor: Based on top-100 and total clonotype frequencies, severe oligoclonality was found in patient CD8+ T cells but not in patient CD4+ T cells. In the entropy comparisons of patients versus healthy controls, patients were shown as n=3 (open circles), and an effect on thymic development was only suggested as possible. Compared with control CD8+ T cells, patient CD8+ T cells had restricted TRB V-J pairing and reduced productive entropy.

CDR1 and CDR2 are drawn from the germline V gene (reference sequence): MNHEY, SMNVEV. V gives up 5 bases and J gives up 0 bases, and the segment between their germline ends measures 14 bases. Its CDR3 holds 15 amino acids, cysteine through phenylalanine. The kept DNA is CDR3 alone, 45 bases in frame from the first base. Before TCR sequencing, CD3+CD8+ T cells were sorted out of fresh PBMCs. Genomic DNA was extracted using the QIAamp DNA Blood Mini Kit and was submitted for immunoSEQ repertoire analysis. Multiplex PCR was used to amplify CDR3 regions from a standard amount of genomic DNA template. The PCR products underwent sequencing on an Illumina platform. As for the authors' bioinformatics: Sequences were mapped to a reference, using V, D and J gene definitions from IMGT. To eliminate PCR and sequencing errors, a nearest-neighbor clustering algorithm combined closely related sequences. V, D and J usage in productive unique and total sequences was analyzed using ImmunoSEQ Analyzer tools and R version 3.6.1. Not all clones reach the TCRdb copy of this immuneACCESS table, which keeps in-frame sequences only. Checked studies attribute under half of the gap to unresolved V genes and leave the rest unexplained. The V and J calls and clone size come from that table; D and trimming were worked out from the DNA. The sample includes some 1,500 clones, with about 93% observed a single time. The top ten clonotypes cover 2.5% to 3.5% of the sample.

Recombination connected TRBV27 to TRBJ2-7, and perhaps TRBD1 as D gene, on 6 matching bases. The clonotype originates from a human donor in good health. What was sequenced was CD8+ T cells from blood. CDR3 protein: CASSAGDLGSYEQYF. The sequence in DNA is TGTGCCAGCAGTGCAGGGGATCTGGGCTCCTACGAGCAGTACTTC.